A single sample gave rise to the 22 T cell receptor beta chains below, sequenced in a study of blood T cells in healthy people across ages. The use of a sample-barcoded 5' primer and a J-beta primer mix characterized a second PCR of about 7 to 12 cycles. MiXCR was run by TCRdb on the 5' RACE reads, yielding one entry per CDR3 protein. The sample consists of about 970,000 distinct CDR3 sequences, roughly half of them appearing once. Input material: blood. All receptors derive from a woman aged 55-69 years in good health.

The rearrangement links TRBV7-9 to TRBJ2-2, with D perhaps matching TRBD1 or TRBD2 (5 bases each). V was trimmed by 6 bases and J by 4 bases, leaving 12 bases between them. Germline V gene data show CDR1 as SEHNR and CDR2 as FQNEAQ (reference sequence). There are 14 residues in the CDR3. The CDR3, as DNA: TGTGCCAGCAGGCCCGGGACCGGCACCGGGGAGCTGTTTTTT. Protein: CASRPGTGTGELFF.

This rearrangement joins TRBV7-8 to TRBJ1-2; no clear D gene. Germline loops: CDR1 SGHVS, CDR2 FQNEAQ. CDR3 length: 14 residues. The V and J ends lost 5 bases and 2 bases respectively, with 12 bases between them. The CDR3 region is CASSARLPNYGYTF. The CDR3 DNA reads TGTGCCAGCAGCGCTCGTTTACCCAACTATGGCTACACCTTC.

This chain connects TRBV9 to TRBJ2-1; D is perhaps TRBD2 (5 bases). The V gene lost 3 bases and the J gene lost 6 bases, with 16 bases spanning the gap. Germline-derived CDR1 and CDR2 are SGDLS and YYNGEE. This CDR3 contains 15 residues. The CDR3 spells CASSGTGHLGNEQFF. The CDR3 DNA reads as TGTGCCAGCAGCGGGACTGGCCACCTAGGCAATGAGCAGTTCTTC.

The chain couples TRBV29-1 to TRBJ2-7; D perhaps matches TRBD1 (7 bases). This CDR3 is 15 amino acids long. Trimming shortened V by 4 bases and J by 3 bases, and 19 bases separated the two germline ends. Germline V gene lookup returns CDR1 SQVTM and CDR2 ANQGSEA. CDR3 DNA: TGCAGCGTTGTGTCGGTTGAGCAGGGGGGCTACGAGCAGTACTTC. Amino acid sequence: CSVVSVEQGGYEQYF.

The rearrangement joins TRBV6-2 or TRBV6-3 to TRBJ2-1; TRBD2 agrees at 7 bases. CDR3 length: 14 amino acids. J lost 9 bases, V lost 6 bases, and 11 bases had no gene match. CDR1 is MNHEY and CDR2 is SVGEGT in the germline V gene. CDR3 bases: TGTGCCAGCAGATCGGGAGGCGGGAGTGGTGAGCAGTTCTTC. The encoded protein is CASRSGGGSGEQFF.

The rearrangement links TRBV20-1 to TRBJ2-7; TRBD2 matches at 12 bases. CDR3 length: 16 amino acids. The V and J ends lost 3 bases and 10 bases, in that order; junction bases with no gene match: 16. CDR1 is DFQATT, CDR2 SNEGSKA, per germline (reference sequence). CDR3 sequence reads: CSARTTSGSPGRAQYF. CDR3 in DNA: TGCAGTGCTAGGACGACTAGCGGGAGCCCCGGGCGGGCCCAGTACTTC.

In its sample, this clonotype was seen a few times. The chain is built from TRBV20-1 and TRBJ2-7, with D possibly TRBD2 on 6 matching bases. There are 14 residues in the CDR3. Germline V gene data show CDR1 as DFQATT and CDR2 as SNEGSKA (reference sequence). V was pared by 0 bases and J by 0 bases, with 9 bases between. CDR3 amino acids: CSARDELASYEQYF. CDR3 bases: TGCAGTGCTAGAGATGAACTAGCCTCCTACGAGCAGTACTTC.

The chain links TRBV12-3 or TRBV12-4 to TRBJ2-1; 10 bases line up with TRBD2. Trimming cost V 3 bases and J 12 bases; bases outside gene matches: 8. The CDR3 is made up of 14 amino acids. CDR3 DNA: TGTGCCAGCAGTTTTTTGGTAGCGGGAGGTTGGCAGTTCTTC. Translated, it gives CASSFLVAGGWQFF.

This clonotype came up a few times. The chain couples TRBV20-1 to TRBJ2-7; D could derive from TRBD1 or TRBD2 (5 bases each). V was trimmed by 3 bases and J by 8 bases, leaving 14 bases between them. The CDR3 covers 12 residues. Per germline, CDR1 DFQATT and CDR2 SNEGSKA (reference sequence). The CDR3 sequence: CSASLSGTQQYF. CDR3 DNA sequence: TGCAGTGCTAGCCTCTCAGGGACCCAGCAGTACTTC.

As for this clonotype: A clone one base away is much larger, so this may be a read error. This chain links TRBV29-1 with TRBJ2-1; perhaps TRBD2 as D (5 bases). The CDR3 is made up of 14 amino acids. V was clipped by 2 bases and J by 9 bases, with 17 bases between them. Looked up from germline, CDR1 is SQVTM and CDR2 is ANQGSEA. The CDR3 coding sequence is TGCAGCGTTGAACGAGCACGAGACCGGGGTGAGCAGTTCTTC. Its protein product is CSVERARDRGEQFF.

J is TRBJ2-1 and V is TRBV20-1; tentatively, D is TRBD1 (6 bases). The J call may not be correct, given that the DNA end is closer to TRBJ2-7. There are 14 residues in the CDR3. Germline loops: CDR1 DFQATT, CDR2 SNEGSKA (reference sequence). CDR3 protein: CSARDPTGYNEQYF. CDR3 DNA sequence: TGCAGTGCTAGAGACCCTACAGGGTACAATGAGCAGTACTTC.

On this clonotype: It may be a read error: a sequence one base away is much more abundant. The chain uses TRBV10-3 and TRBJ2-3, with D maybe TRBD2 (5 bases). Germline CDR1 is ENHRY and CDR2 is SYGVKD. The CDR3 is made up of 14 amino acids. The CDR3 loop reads CVAGKGLHTDTQYF. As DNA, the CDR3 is TGTGTCGCCGGAAAAGGACTGCACACAGATACGCAGTATTTT.

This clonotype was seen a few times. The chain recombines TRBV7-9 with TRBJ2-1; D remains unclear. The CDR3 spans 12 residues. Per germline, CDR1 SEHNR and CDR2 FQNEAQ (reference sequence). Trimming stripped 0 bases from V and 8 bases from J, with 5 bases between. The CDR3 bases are TGTGCCAGCAGCTTAGCTAATGATGAGCAGTTCTTC. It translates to CASSLANDEQFF.

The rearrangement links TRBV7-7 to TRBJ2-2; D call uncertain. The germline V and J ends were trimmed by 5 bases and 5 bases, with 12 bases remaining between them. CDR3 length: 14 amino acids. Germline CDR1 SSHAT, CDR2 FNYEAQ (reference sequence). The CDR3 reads CASSHTRSTGELFF. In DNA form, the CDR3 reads TGTGCCAGCAGCCATACGAGGTCAACCGGGGAGCTGTTTTTT. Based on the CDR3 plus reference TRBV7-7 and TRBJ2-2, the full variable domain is GAGVSQSPRYKVTKRGQDVTLRCDPISSHATLYWYQQALGQGPEFLTYFNYEAQPDKSGLPSDRFSAERPEGSISTLTIQRTEQRDSAMYRCASSHTRSTGELFFGEGSRLTVL.

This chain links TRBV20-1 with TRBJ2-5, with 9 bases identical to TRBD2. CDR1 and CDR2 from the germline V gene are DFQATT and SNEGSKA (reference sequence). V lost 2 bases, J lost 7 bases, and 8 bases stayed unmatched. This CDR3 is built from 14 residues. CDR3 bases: TGCAGTGCTAGAATTAGCGGGGGAGCGGGGACCCAGTACTTC. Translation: CSARISGGAGTQYF.

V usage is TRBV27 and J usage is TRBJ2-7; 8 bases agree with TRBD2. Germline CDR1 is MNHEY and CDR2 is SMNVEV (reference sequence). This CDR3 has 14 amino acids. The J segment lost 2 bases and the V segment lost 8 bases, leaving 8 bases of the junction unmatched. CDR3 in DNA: TGTGCCAGCCGGGAGCGGGAGCCCACCTACGAGCAGTACTTC. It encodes CASREREPTYEQYF.

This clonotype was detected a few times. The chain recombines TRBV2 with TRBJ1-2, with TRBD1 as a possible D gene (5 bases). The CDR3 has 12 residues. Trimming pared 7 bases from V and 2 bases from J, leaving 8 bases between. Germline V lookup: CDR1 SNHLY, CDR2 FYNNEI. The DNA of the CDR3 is TGTGCCAGCATCCGGGACAACTATGGCTACACCTTC. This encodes CASIRDNYGYTF.

Written as DNA, the CDR3 is TGTGCCAGCAGTCTACCTGGGATAAATGAGCAGTACTTC. Its translation is CASSLPGINEQYF. The rearrangement uses TRBV6-6 and TRBJ2-1, with D hard to call. Matching the DNA end better, TRBJ2-7 makes the J call doubtful. The germline gives CDR1 MNHNY, CDR2 SVGAGI (reference sequence). The CDR3 is 13 amino acids.

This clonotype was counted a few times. CDR3 sequence (DNA): TGTGCCAGCAGCTTAGCCCCTTTTACTAGCGGCTCCTACAATGAGCAGTTCTTC. This encodes CASSLAPFTSGSYNEQFF. The gene calls are TRBV7-2 and TRBJ2-1; TRBD2 aligns across 8 bases. After removal of 0 bases from V and 0 bases from J, the junction contained 7 bases not matched to a gene. This CDR3 contains 18 residues. Germline-derived CDR1 and CDR2 are SGHTA and FQGNSA.

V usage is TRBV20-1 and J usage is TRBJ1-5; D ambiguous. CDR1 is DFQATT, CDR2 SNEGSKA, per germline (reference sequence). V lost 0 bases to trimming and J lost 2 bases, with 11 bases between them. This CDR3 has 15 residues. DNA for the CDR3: TGCAGTGCTAGAGATCCCTGGCAGGGCAATCAGCCCCAGCATTTT. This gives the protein CSARDPWQGNQPQHF.

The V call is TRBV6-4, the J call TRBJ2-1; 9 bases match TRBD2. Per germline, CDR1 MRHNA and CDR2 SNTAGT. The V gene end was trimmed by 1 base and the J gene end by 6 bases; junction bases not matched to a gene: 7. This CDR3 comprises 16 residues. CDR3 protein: CASSDFSSGEANEQFF. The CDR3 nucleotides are TGTGCCAGCAGTGACTTTTCTAGCGGGGAAGCCAATGAGCAGTTCTTC.

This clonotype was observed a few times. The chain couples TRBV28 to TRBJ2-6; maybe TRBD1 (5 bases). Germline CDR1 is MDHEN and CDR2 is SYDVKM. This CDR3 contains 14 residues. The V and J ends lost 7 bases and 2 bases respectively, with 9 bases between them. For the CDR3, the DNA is TGTGCCAGCAACAGGTTAACTGGGGCCAACGTCCTGACTTTC. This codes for CASNRLTGANVLTF.